These T cell receptor beta chains were read from a single sample in a study of memory CD4+ T cells and cytomegalovirus serostatus. The repertoire was sequenced with immunoSEQ multiplex PCR; TCRdb's copy has only in-frame clones and lacks some. The data contain over 35,000 clones, around 84% of them singletons. Material for sequencing was memory CD4+ T cells from blood. The receptors originated from an adult in good health and CMV-seronegative. The CDR3 runs from the conserved cysteine through the conserved F or W. D genes are given only for firm matches. Some rows have no size entry. The others give once, few or many, or a class for an expanded clone.

j_gene	v_gene	abundance	d_gene	CDR3aa	CDR3nt
TRBJ1-5	TRBV6-1	.	.	CASSDRGAVGQPQHF	TGTGCCAGCAGTGATCGAGGGGCAGTGGGTCAGCCCCAGCATTTT
TRBJ1-1	TRBV6-1	.	TRBD1	CASSEGQATEAFF	TGTGCCAGCAGTGAGGGACAGGCCACTGAAGCTTTCTTT
TRBJ2-7	TRBV7-2	once	TRBD2	CASSSQAGGPYEQYF	TGTGCCAGCAGCTCCCAAGCGGGGGGGCCATACGAGCAGTACTTC
TRBJ1-2	TRBV5-5	.	.	CASSLGWQERVYGYTF	TGTGCCAGCAGCTTGGGGTGGCAGGAAAGGGTCTATGGCTACACCTTC
TRBJ1-1	TRBV27	.	.	CASGRHSLNTEAFF	TGTGCCAGCGGGAGGCACAGCTTGAACACTGAAGCTTTCTTT
TRBJ1-1	TRBV18	.	TRBD1	CASSPKALQGGTEAFF	TGTGCCAGCTCACCTAAAGCGTTACAGGGGGGGACTGAAGCTTTCTTT
TRBJ2-3	TRBV10-3	once	TRBD2	CAISRASGVSTDTQYF	TGTGCCATCAGTAGGGCTAGCGGGGTGAGCACAGATACGCAGTATTTT
TRBJ1-6	TRBV6-1	.	.	CASSEGATVNNSPLHF	TGTGCCAGCAGTGAAGGAGCGACAGTTAATAATTCACCCCTCCACTTT
TRBJ2-7	TRBV6-6	.	TRBD1	CASSWGQPYEQYF	TGTGCCAGCAGCTGGGGACAGCCCTACGAGCAGTACTTC
TRBJ2-7	TRBV27	.	TRBD2	CASSLKWGGSYEQYF	TGTGCCAGCAGTTTAAAGTGGGGGGGATCCTACGAGCAGTACTTC
TRBJ2-1	TRBV5-1	.	TRBD2	CASSSGTSGVDLRQFF	TGCGCCAGCAGCTCAGGGACTAGCGGTGTTGATTTGCGGCAGTTCTTC
TRBJ1-4	TRBV2	.	TRBD1	CASSPQGAGTNEKLFF	TGTGCCAGCAGTCCACAGGGGGCGGGCACTAATGAAAAACTGTTTTTT
TRBJ1-1	TRBV5-1	.	.	CASSLGGTVNTEAFF	TGCGCCAGCAGCTTGGGGGGGACGGTGAACACTGAAGCTTTCTTT
TRBJ1-6	TRBV19	few	.	CASRPTGSSYNSPLHF	TGTGCCAGTAGACCCACGGGGAGCTCCTATAATTCACCCCTCCACTTT
TRBJ1-1	TRBV5-1	.	.	CASSLGGARAEAFF	TGCGCCAGCAGCTTGGGAGGGGCAAGGGCTGAAGCTTTCTTT
TRBJ1-1	TRBV5-1	.	TRBD1	CASSFRQGSHTEAFF	TGCGCCAGCAGCTTCCGACAGGGGTCCCACACTGAAGCTTTCTTT
TRBJ1-6	TRBV6-5	.	.	CASSRTVYNSPLHF	TGTGCCAGCAGCCGGACCGTGTATAATTCACCCCTCCACTTT
TRBJ1-2	TRBV19	.	.	CASSPYSEAKGYTF	TGTGCCAGTAGTCCGTATTCAGAGGCCAAGGGCTACACCTTC
TRBJ2-5	TRBV5-1	.	TRBD1	CASSLSGTGDGETQYF	TGCGCCAGCAGCCTGTCCGGGACAGGGGACGGGGAGACCCAGTACTTC
TRBJ1-5	TRBV6-5	few	.	CASSLSSSNQPQHF	TGTGCCAGCAGTTTATCCTCTAGCAATCAGCCCCAGCATTTT
TRBJ2-7	TRBV11-1	.	.	CASKTSRAYEQYF	TGTGCCAGCAAAACTAGCCGAGCCTACGAGCAGTACTTC